The 5 T cell receptor beta chains reported below all come from one sample, sequenced in a study of blood T cell repertoires in COVID-19. Sequencing used immunoSEQ multiplex PCR; TCRdb keeps in-frame clones, though not all of them. The sample yields roughly 290,000 clones, around 85% seen once. Sequenced sample: peripheral blood. These TCRs come from a woman aged 50 to 60 with active or convalescent COVID-19.

The J gene is TRBJ2-2, the V gene TRBV18; 15 positions agree with TRBD2. Germline values: CDR1 KGHSH, CDR2 LQKENI. The V gene end was trimmed by 3 bases and the J gene end by 4 bases; junction bases not matched to a gene: 6. The CDR3 has 18 residues. CDR3: CASSPGLAGGLVTGELFF. DNA of the CDR3: TGTGCCAGCTCACCGGGACTAGCGGGAGGACTGGTCACCGGGGAGCTGTTTTTT.

The chain employs TRBV6-6 and TRBJ2-1; 11 bases agree with TRBD2. The CDR3 contains 18 residues. CDR1 is MNHNY and CDR2 is SVGAGI in the germline V gene (reference sequence). J lost 6 bases, V lost 5 bases, and 15 bases had no gene match. Here the CDR3 DNA reads TGTGCCAGCAGTCGCTCAGTGCTGACTAGCGGGATAGTCAATGAGCAGTTCTTC. Protein: CASSRSVLTSGIVNEQFF.

V is TRBV4-1 and J is TRBJ1-1; D not certain. The V gene lost 5 bases and the J gene lost 0 bases, with 7 bases spanning the gap. The germline V gene encodes CDR1 MGHRA and CDR2 YSYEKL. CDR3 length: 13 amino acids. The CDR3 DNA reads TGCGCCAGCAGCGCCGGGATGAACACTGAAGCTTTCTTT. This sequence encodes CASSAGMNTEAFF.

This chain uses TRBV19 with TRBJ1-1, with D possibly matching TRBD1 (6 bases). The germline CDR1 and CDR2 sequences are LNHDA and SQIVND (reference sequence). CDR3 length equals 14 residues. V lost 5 bases and J lost 6, with 16 bases in between. As DNA, the CDR3 is TGTGCCAGTAGTTCCTATGGCAGGGGCCCTGAAGCTTTCTTT. Amino acid sequence: CASSSYGRGPEAFF.

V gene TRBV7-2 combines with J gene TRBJ2-7; 12 bases agree with TRBD2. The trim removed 4 bases at V and 2 bases at J, leaving 3 bases unmatched. The V gene's germline CDR1 is SGHTA and CDR2 FQGNSA. The CDR3 runs to 15 residues. For the CDR3, the DNA is TGTGCCAGCAGCTCCCTAGCGGGAGGGCCCTACGAGCAGTACTTC. It specifies CASSSLAGGPYEQYF.